This entry lists 21 T cell receptor beta chains sequenced from one sample in a study of T cell changes during pregnancy in multiple sclerosis (dated by TCRdb to about 2019). The method was the immunoSEQ multiplex PCR assay. TCRdb obtained this table from immuneACCESS and retained in-frame rearrangements with V and J assigned. These tables miss some clones; where compared with another copy, unresolved V genes account for less than half of the shortfall, and the remainder is unexplained. The sample table lists around 50,000 clones, around 93% of them with a count of one. The ten largest clones take up about 4.7% of the sample. This material consisted of CD8+ T cells from peripheral blood mononuclear cells, taken in the first trimester of pregnancy. These receptors all stem from a female donor with multiple sclerosis, enrolled in a pregnancy study.

The chain is built from TRBV13 and TRBJ2-7; 7 bases align to TRBD1. J was trimmed by 0 bases and V by 3 bases; bases with no gene match: 2. Per the germline V gene, CDR1 is PRHDT and CDR2 is FYEKMQ (reference sequence). This CDR3 has 14 residues. CDR3 loop: CASSFTGVSYEQYF. The CDR3 DNA reads as TGTGCCAGCAGCTTTACAGGGGTCTCCTACGAGCAGTACTTC.

The chain uses TRBV6-1 and TRBJ2-1, with D hard to call. V was pared by 5 bases and J by 10 bases, with 12 bases between. Per the germline V gene, CDR1 is MNHNS and CDR2 is SASEGT. The CDR3 covers 12 residues. The CDR3 nucleotides read TGTGCCAGCAGTCACCTCCACACAGAGCAGTTCTTC. Protein sequence: CASSHLHTEQFF.

The chain uses TRBV7-9 and TRBJ2-7; a possible D gene is TRBD2 (6 bases). CDR3 size: 16 residues. Germline loops: CDR1 SEHNR, CDR2 FQNEAQ (reference sequence). V dropped 5 bases and J dropped 5 bases, with 22 bases sitting between them. CDR3 sequence reads: CASSQQLALSLNEQYF. The CDR3, as DNA: TGTGCCAGCAGCCAACAACTAGCTCTCTCTTTAAACGAGCAGTACTTC.

The V gene is TRBV27, the J gene TRBJ2-3; maybe TRBD1 (6 bases). V was pared by 7 bases and J by 8 bases, with 16 bases between. The CDR3 has 13 amino acids. Germline V CDR1 and CDR2: MNHEY, SMNVEV (reference sequence). The CDR3 loop reads CASTSDRRGTQYF. The CDR3 coding sequence is TGTGCCAGCACCTCGGACAGACGAGGTACGCAGTATTTT.

The genes are TRBV30 and TRBJ2-3, with D perhaps TRBD1 (5 bases). The CDR3 is 16 residues long. Germline assignment: CDR1 GTSNPN and CDR2 SVGIG (reference sequence). Trimming left V 3 bases short and J 0 bases short, with 16 bases between. CDR3 amino acids: CAWSNGDSPSTDTQYF. The CDR3 DNA sequence: TGTGCCTGGAGCAATGGCGACAGCCCTAGCACAGATACGCAGTATTTT.

This clone was counted once. The V call is TRBV2, the J call TRBJ2-7; 9 nucleotides align to TRBD1. V shed 7 bases and J 2 bases; nucleotides not matched to a gene: 9. Germline assignment: CDR1 SNHLY and CDR2 FYNNEI. The CDR3 is 15 residues long. CDR3 in DNA: TGTGCCAGCATAACTCTGAGGACAGGGGCCTACGAGCAGTACTTC. Translating gives CASITLRTGAYEQYF.

The V call is TRBV15, the J call TRBJ2-1, with D possibly matching TRBD1 (6 bases). The CDR3 has 14 residues. The germline gives CDR1 LNHNV, CDR2 YYDKDF (reference sequence). V was shortened by 8 bases and J by 6 bases, with 17 bases between the two germline ends. The CDR3 sequence is CATARSRGPNEQFF. Here the CDR3 DNA reads TGTGCCACCGCACGATCCAGGGGCCCCAATGAGCAGTTCTTC.

V is TRBV28 and J is TRBJ2-1; a weak D match, TRBD1 (5 bases). The V gene's germline CDR1 is MDHEN and CDR2 SYDVKM. Trimming removed 3 bases at V and 4 bases at J, with 13 bases between. The CDR3 runs to 15 residues. In DNA, the CDR3 is TGTGCCAGCAGTTTTGGGCAGGGCCCTTACAATGAGCAGTTCTTC. Amino acid sequence: CASSFGQGPYNEQFF.

This chain uses TRBV5-1 with TRBJ2-7; TRBD1 is a possible D gene (6 bases). This CDR3 comprises 16 residues. Germline CDR1 SGHRS, CDR2 YFSETQ. Trimming shortened V by 1 base and J by 0 bases, and 14 bases separated the two germline ends. The CDR3, as DNA: TGCGCCAGCAGCTTGACAGGGTTTTCTAGCTCCTACGAGCAGTACTTC. It encodes CASSLTGFSSSYEQYF.

The J gene is TRBJ1-1, the V gene TRBV5-1; D is uncertain. V lost 4 bases to trimming and J lost 3 bases, with 19 bases between them. CDR1 SGHRS and CDR2 YFSETQ come from the germline V gene. The CDR3 runs to 16 residues. The CDR3 bases are TGCGCCAGCAGCCCTCCAGAACCGTTCGAGGACACTGAAGCTTTCTTT. Encoded protein: CASSPPEPFEDTEAFF.

This rearrangement joins TRBV19 to TRBJ2-3; 7 bases map to TRBD2. Losses at the gene ends were 4 bases for V and 7 bases for J; bases not matched to a gene: 17. CDR1 is LNHDA, CDR2 SQIVND, per germline (reference sequence). This CDR3 region has 17 residues. The CDR3, as DNA: TGTGCCAGTAGTACTCTGCCGGTCGCGGGAGATGAAAATACGCAGTATTTT. Amino acid sequence: CASSTLPVAGDENTQYF.

This clone appeared a few times. This chain uses TRBV6-5 with TRBJ2-5; 7 bases match TRBD2. This CDR3 contains 14 residues. Germline loops: CDR1 MNHEY, CDR2 SVGAGI. The junction had 11 bases not matched to a gene; V was cut back by 4 bases and J by 9 bases. The CDR3 DNA sequence: TGTGCCAGCAGTTCCCCAGCGGGCCGGGAGGCCCAGTACTTC. Translating gives CASSSPAGREAQYF.

The chain couples TRBV7-3 to TRBJ2-1; D perhaps matches TRBD2 (5 bases). The germline V and J ends were trimmed by 0 bases and 0 bases, with 6 bases remaining between them. Germline CDR1 and CDR2: SGHTA and FQGTGA. The CDR3 extends over 15 amino acids. Here the CDR3 reads CASSLTGSSYNEQFF. DNA for the CDR3: TGTGCCAGCAGCTTAACTGGGAGCTCCTACAATGAGCAGTTCTTC.

The V call is TRBV19, the J call TRBJ2-7; 7 bases are shared with TRBD1. Germline V gene lookup returns CDR1 LNHDA and CDR2 SQIVND (reference sequence). The CDR3 is made up of 14 amino acids. V lost 6 bases and J lost 1; bases outside the gene matches: 6. CDR3 nucleotides: TGTGCCAGTAGAAGGACAGGCAGTTCCTACGAGCAGTACTTC. Encoded protein: CASRRTGSSYEQYF.

J is TRBJ2-7 and V is TRBV18; tentative D call: TRBD2 (6 bases). Germline CDR1 KGHSH, CDR2 LQKENI. The CDR3 consists of 15 residues. The V end was cut by 0 bases, the J end by 6 bases, with 15 bases between. The CDR3 sequence: CASSPPDGSPTEQYF. DNA for the CDR3: TGTGCCAGCTCACCACCAGACGGGAGTCCGACCGAGCAGTACTTC.

The chain recombines TRBV7-2 with TRBJ2-6, with TRBD1 matching over 8 bases. The CDR3 contains 18 residues. Germline trimming cut 4 bases from V and 2 bases from J; bases unmatched to any gene: 10. The germline V gene encodes CDR1 SGHTA and CDR2 FQGNSA. CDR3 amino acids: CASSSRDRTGTGANVLTF. Written as DNA, the CDR3 is TGTGCCAGCAGCTCCCGGGACAGGACAGGGACTGGGGCCAACGTCCTGACTTTC.

This clone came up once. CDR3 protein: CASSAGGLNEQFF. Here the CDR3 DNA reads TGCGCCAGCAGCGCAGGGGGGTTGAATGAGCAGTTCTTC. The chain uses TRBV5-1 and TRBJ2-1; D may be TRBD1 (7 bases). This CDR3 has 13 amino acids. Trimming took 4 bases from V and 7 from J, leaving 12 bases between them. Per the germline V gene, CDR1 is SGHRS and CDR2 is YFSETQ.

The V and J genes are TRBV5-5 and TRBJ2-7; D is perhaps TRBD1 (6 bases). The CDR3 is made up of 14 amino acids. Trimming took off 1 base at V and 4 bases at J, with 12 bases between the two ends. Germline-derived CDR1 and CDR2 are SGHKS and YYEKEE (reference sequence). The CDR3 sequence is CASSLMGAGYEQYF. The CDR3 region has the DNA TGTGCCAGCAGCTTGATGGGGGCCGGGTACGAGCAGTACTTC.

The chain carries TRBV4-1 and TRBJ1-4; possible D gene TRBD1, 5 bases. Germline assignment: CDR1 MGHRA and CDR2 YSYEKL. The germline V and J ends were trimmed by 5 bases and 15 bases, with 22 bases remaining between them. CDR3 size: 14 residues. The CDR3 protein is CASSIQESNEELFF. The CDR3 nucleotides are TGCGCCAGCAGCATACAGGAGAGTAATGAAGAATTGTTTTTT.

CDR3 sequence: CASSFIGAADTQYF. The DNA for the CDR3 is TGTGCCAGCAGTTTTATAGGGGCGGCAGATACGCAGTATTTT. The chain couples TRBV27 to TRBJ2-3; D perhaps matches TRBD1 (5 bases). The CDR3 consists of 14 residues. The V end lost 3 bases, the J end lost 4 bases, and 11 bases lay between the germline ends. The germline V gene has CDR1 MNHEY and CDR2 SMNVEV (reference sequence).

This chain joins TRBV4-1 and TRBJ2-7, with D perhaps TRBD2 (6 bases). Looked up from germline, CDR1 is MGHRA and CDR2 is YSYEKL. The V end lost 3 bases, the J end lost 6 bases, and 15 bases lay between the germline ends. The CDR3 spans 14 residues. CDR3 residues: CASSQAGSSTEQYF. Here the CDR3 DNA reads TGCGCCAGCAGCCAGGCCGGGAGCTCCACCGAGCAGTACTTC.